This T cell receptor (beta chain) was observed in a study of response to subunit inactivated influenza vaccine. The study's findings and limits: The authors suggested that every seasonal influenza vaccination recruits few new T cells.

MiXCR, applied by TCRdb to the RT-PCR reads, yields one record per CDR3 protein. The repertoire holds around 500,000 distinct CDR3 sequences, with approximately 11% as singletons. The CDR3 totals 13 residues. Germline V gene data show CDR1 as MGHDK and CDR2 as SYGVNS. Trimming took 3 bases from V and 7 from J, leaving 13 bases between them. A remark on this clonotype: The antigen is unknown.

The clonotype comes from a man aged 45-65 years who received an inactivated influenza vaccine. Material: PBMCs from blood, obtained more than 35 days after vaccination. This chain uses TRBV25-1 with TRBJ2-7, with D possibly being TRBD1 (6 bases). CDR3 protein: CASSEAGVGEQYF. CDR3 DNA sequence: TGTGCCAGCAGTGAGGCAGGGGTTGGGGAGCAGTACTTC.